The following is a TCR beta chain sequence with its context. The antigen is undetermined. The data originate from a study of response to subunit inactivated influenza vaccine. Whole-study results and caveats: Researchers suggested that each seasonal influenza vaccination recruits few new T cells.

TCRdb re-called the RT-PCR reads through MiXCR, storing one row per CDR3 protein. Of under 550,000 distinct CDR3 sequences in the sample, approximately 7.3% were seen once. Trimming at V came to 4 bases and at J to 3 bases, leaving 5 bases not matched to a gene. The CDR3 extends over 16 amino acids. Germline V lookup: CDR1 ENHRY, CDR2 SYGVKD. The receptor was isolated from a man aged 50 to 69 who received an inactivated influenza vaccine. The gene calls are TRBV10-3 and TRBJ2-6, with 8 positions matching TRBD1. The input for sequencing was PBMCs from blood, taken less than 30 months after vaccination. CDR3 in amino acids: CAISGTGPVGANVLTF. CDR3 DNA sequence: TGTGCCATCAGTGGGACAGGGCCGGTTGGGGCCAACGTCCTGACTTTC.